The 2 T cell receptor beta chains listed next were all sequenced from one sample in a study of CD8 T cells in Susac syndrome. When the RNA was reverse transcribed, random hexamers were used with an input of roughly 0.45 to 1 ug. TCRdb passed the immunoSEQ multiplex PCR reads through MiXCR, listing each CDR3 protein once. The data show 160,000 or so distinct CDR3 sequences, 95% seen once. Sequenced material: CD8+ T cells from PBMCs. The receptors derive from a human donor with multiple sclerosis.

This CDR3 reads CASSVVGDSLNEQFF. CDR3 DNA sequence: TGTGCCAGCAGCGTAGTTGGTGATAGCCTCAATGAGCAGTTCTTC. V usage is TRBV9 and J usage is TRBJ2-1; the D is unclear. V was pared by 0 bases and J by 6 bases, with 13 bases between. The CDR3 extends over 15 amino acids. Germline CDR1 reads SGDLS; CDR2 reads YYNGEE.

This clonotype was recorded once. The chain recombines TRBV11-2 with TRBJ2-7, with 7 bases matching TRBD1. Looked up from germline, CDR1 is SGHAT and CDR2 is FQNNGV. V lost 4 bases, J lost 3 bases, and 9 bases stayed unmatched. This CDR3 comprises 15 residues. CDR3 region: CASSSEPGQNYEQYF. CDR3 nucleotide sequence: TGTGCCAGCAGCTCAGAACCGGGACAGAACTACGAGCAGTACTTC.